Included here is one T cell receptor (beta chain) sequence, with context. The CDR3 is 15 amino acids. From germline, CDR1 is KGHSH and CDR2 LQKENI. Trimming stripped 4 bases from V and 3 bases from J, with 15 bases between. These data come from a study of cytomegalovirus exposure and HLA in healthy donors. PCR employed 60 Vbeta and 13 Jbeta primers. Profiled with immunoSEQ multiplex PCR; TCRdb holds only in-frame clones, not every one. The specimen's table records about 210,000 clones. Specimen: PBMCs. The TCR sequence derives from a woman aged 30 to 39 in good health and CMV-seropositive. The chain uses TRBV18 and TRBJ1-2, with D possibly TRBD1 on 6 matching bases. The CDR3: CASSHPPGGHYGYTF. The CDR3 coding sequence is TGTGCCAGCTCACACCCCCCCGGGGGGCACTATGGCTACACCTTC.